Listed below are T cell receptor beta chains from one sample, sequenced in a study of blood T cell repertoires in COVID-19. Data came from immunoSEQ multiplex PCR; TCRdb stores just in-frame clones and leaves some out. This sample carries about 240,000 clones, approximately 78% of them seen once, and the ten largest clones take around an eighth. The sequenced sample consisted of peripheral blood. These receptors originate from a woman aged 55-70 years with active or convalescent COVID-19. CDR3s include the opening cysteine and the closing phenylalanine or tryptophan. Fields, in order: V gene, J gene, clone size, D gene, CDR3 protein, CDR3 DNA. The D gene is left open where the match is weak. Where a row states a size, it is once, few, many or the class of an expanded clone; other rows omit it.

TRBV11-2	TRBJ1-3	NA	NA	CASSLGHSGNTIYF	TGTGCCAGCAGCTTGGGGCACTCTGGAAACACCATATATTTT
TRBV27	TRBJ1-2	NA	TRBD1	CASSRNRGTLYGYTF	TGTGCCAGCAGTAGGAACAGGGGGACTCTCTATGGCTACACCTTC
TRBV7-6	TRBJ2-1	NA	NA	CASSLGGGPPGEQFF	TGTGCCAGCAGCTTAGGCGGGGGCCCTCCAGGGGAGCAGTTCTTC
TRBV7-9	TRBJ1-3	NA	NA	CASSPGQLYSGNTIYF	TGTGCCAGCAGCCCCGGACAGCTGTACTCTGGAAACACCATATATTTT
TRBV3-1/TRBV3-2	TRBJ1-2	NA	NA	CASSQAEGWGYGYTF	TGTGCCAGCAGCCAAGCAGAGGGCTGGGGCTATGGCTACACCTTC
TRBV11-2	TRBJ2-3	NA	NA	CASSPRTDTDTQYF	TGTGCCAGCAGCCCCAGGACAGACACAGATACGCAGTATTTT
TRBV7-3	TRBJ2-3	NA	TRBD2	CASSSGSGGTTDTQYF	TGTGCCAGCAGCTCGGGCAGCGGGGGGACCACAGATACGCAGTATTTT
TRBV19	TRBJ2-5	NA	NA	CASSINRGQETQYF	TGTGCCAGTAGTATAAACCGGGGACAAGAGACCCAGTACTTC
TRBV12-3/TRBV12-4	TRBJ2-7	NA	NA	CASSPQGYEQYF	TGTGCCAGCAGTCCACAGGGCTACGAGCAGTACTTC
TRBV18	TRBJ1-2	NA	TRBD1	CASSPAGTGGNFYGYTF	TGTGCCAGCTCACCAGCTGGGACAGGGGGCAACTTCTATGGCTACACCTTC
TRBV5-4	TRBJ1-5	NA	NA	CASSSGGSNQPQHF	TGTGCCAGCAGCTCGGGGGGGTCTAATCAGCCCCAGCATTTT
TRBV6-5	TRBJ1-2	NA	NA	CASTAGPPYGYTF	TGTGCCAGCACTGCAGGGCCCCCCTATGGCTACACCTTC
TRBV28	TRBJ1-1	once	TRBD1	CASSLGGTGGTEAFF	TGTGCCAGCAGTTTGGGGGGGACAGGGGGCACTGAAGCTTTCTTT
TRBV7-3	TRBJ1-1	NA	TRBD1	CASSLDRVSSEAFF	TGTGCCAGCAGCTTAGACAGGGTGTCATCTGAAGCTTTCTTT
TRBV6-2/TRBV6-3	TRBJ2-4	few	NA	CASSWVGGGVKNIQYF	TGTGCCAGCAGTTGGGTTGGCGGAGGGGTTAAAAACATTCAGTACTTC
TRBV6-6	TRBJ1-1	once	NA	CASSYGRRDLAFF	TGTGCCAGCAGTTACGGGCGGCGGGATTTGGCTTTCTTT
TRBV19	TRBJ1-1	once	NA	CASSLKGGPPGTEAFF	TGTGCCAGTAGCCTGAAGGGAGGGCCTCCGGGTACTGAAGCTTTCTTT
TRBV3-1/TRBV3-2	TRBJ1-5	NA	TRBD1	CASRPRQGLNQPQHF	TGTGCCAGCAGACCCAGACAGGGACTCAATCAGCCCCAGCATTTT
TRBV27	TRBJ1-1	few	NA	CASSPTRGGTEAFF	TGTGCCAGCAGCCCTACGAGGGGGGGCACTGAAGCTTTCTTT
TRBV30	TRBJ1-2	few	TRBD1	CAWSVALQGADGYTF	TGTGCCTGGAGTGTGGCGTTACAGGGGGCTGATGGCTACACCTTC
TRBV3-1/TRBV3-2	TRBJ1-6	NA	TRBD1	CASSQGASGTGSSPLHF	TGTGCCAGCAGCCAAGGAGCCTCCGGGACAGGGAGTTCACCCCTCCACTTT
TRBV4-1	TRBJ2-1	NA	TRBD2	CASSQDPGTSGLEQFF	TGCGCCAGCAGCCAAGACCCCGGGACTAGCGGGCTTGAGCAGTTCTTC
TRBV27	TRBJ2-7	NA	NA	CASSLGRGSYEQYF	TGTGCCAGCAGCTTAGGGCGTGGGAGCTACGAGCAGTACTTC
TRBV2	TRBJ1-2	NA	NA	CASRGVGGGYGYTF	TGTGCCAGCAGGGGGGTCGGGGGGGGCTATGGCTACACCTTC
TRBV3-1/TRBV3-2	TRBJ1-1	NA	TRBD1	CASSQGATGGHTEAFF	TGTGCCAGCAGCCAAGGTGCTACAGGGGGGCACACTGAAGCTTTCTTT
TRBV4-1	TRBJ2-6	once	NA	CASSLTMDTASFTGANVLTF	TGCGCCAGCAGCCTCACGATGGACACAGCCTCGTTTACTGGGGCCAACGTCCTGACTTTC
TRBV19	TRBJ1-5	NA	NA	CASSVEPGQPQHF	TGTGCCAGTAGTGTCGAACCGGGTCAGCCCCAGCATTTT
TRBV5-1	TRBJ1-1	few	NA	CASSAGSNTEAFF	TGCGCCAGCAGCGCGGGTTCGAACACTGAAGCTTTCTTT
TRBV5-1	TRBJ1-2	NA	NA	CASSMWSGVGAGYTF	TGCGCCAGCAGCATGTGGTCGGGTGTGGGGGCTGGCTACACCTTC
TRBV19	TRBJ2-7	NA	TRBD1	CASRTGTGLQYEQYF	TGTGCCAGTAGGACCGGGACAGGGCTTCAGTACGAGCAGTACTTC
TRBV6-7	TRBJ1-5	NA	NA	CASTGRPQHF	TGTGCCAGTACAGGTCGACCCCAGCATTTT
TRBV5-5	TRBJ2-2	NA	TRBD1	CASSPLTGRNTGELFF	TGTGCCAGCAGCCCCCTGACAGGGCGGAACACCGGGGAGCTGTTTTTT
TRBV6-5	TRBJ2-5	NA	NA	CASSPFGGAGGTQYF	TGTGCCAGCAGTCCCTTTGGGGGGGCCGGGGGGACCCAGTACTTC
TRBV5-1	TRBJ2-7	NA	TRBD1	CASSWPRTGVYEQYF	TGCGCCAGCAGCTGGCCCCGGACAGGAGTTTACGAGCAGTACTTC
TRBV3-1/TRBV3-2	TRBJ1-2	NA	NA	CASSVTGVGYTF	TGTGCCAGCAGCGTTACGGGGGTCGGCTACACCTTC
TRBV25-1	TRBJ1-1	NA	TRBD1	CASRGDRNRGSTEAFF	TGTGCCAGCCGAGGGGATAGGAACAGGGGATCCACTGAAGCTTTCTTT
TRBV27	TRBJ2-5	NA	NA	CASSARPAVQGTQYF	TGTGCCAGCAGTGCAAGACCAGCGGTCCAAGGGACCCAGTACTTC
TRBV10-1	TRBJ2-3	NA	NA	CASSRQETDTQYF	TGCGCCAGCAGCAGACAGGAGACAGATACGCAGTATTTT
TRBV4-1	TRBJ2-1	NA	NA	CASSQDRGASYRGYNEQFF	TGCGCCAGCAGCCAAGATCGGGGAGCTAGCTACAGAGGCTACAATGAGCAGTTCTTC
TRBV4-1	TRBJ1-4	once	NA	CASSPRRGQQGEKLFF	TGCGCCAGCAGCCCTCGAAGAGGGCAGCAGGGGGAAAAACTGTTTTTT
TRBV5-1	TRBJ1-4	NA	TRBD1	CASSLMGQVNEKLFF	TGCGCCAGCAGCTTGATGGGACAGGTTAATGAAAAACTGTTTTTT
TRBV7-2	TRBJ1-4	NA	TRBD1	CASSLRTGEEKLFF	TGTGCCAGCAGCTTAAGGACAGGGGAGGAAAAACTGTTTTTT
TRBV2	TRBJ1-6	once	TRBD1	CASRVRTGDGSPLHF	TGTGCCAGCAGAGTCCGGACAGGGGATGGTTCACCCCTCCACTTT
TRBV2	TRBJ1-2	few	NA	CASSDRGYGYTF	TGTGCCAGCAGTGACAGGGGTTATGGCTACACCTTC
TRBV9	TRBJ2-1	NA	NA	CASSVSGNEQFF	TGTGCCAGCAGCGTATCAGGGAATGAGCAGTTCTTC
TRBV21-1	TRBJ2-3	NA	NA	CASSNGLAGGPRADTQYF	TGTGCCAGCAGCAACGGACTAGCGGGGGGACCCCGGGCAGATACGCAGTATTTT
TRBV19	TRBJ1-3	NA	NA	CASSIRGGVSSGNTIYF	TGTGCCAGTAGTATTCGAGGAGGTGTGAGCTCTGGAAACACCATATATTTT
TRBV29-1	TRBJ2-1	NA	TRBD1	CSALTGETSYNEQFF	TGCAGCGCTCTGACAGGGGAAACCTCCTACAATGAGCAGTTCTTC
TRBV18	TRBJ1-1	NA	TRBD1	CASSSGTAGWLGNTEAFF	TGTGCCAGCTCATCAGGGACAGCCGGGTGGTTAGGAAACACTGAAGCTTTCTTT
TRBV5-1	TRBJ1-1	NA	TRBD1	CATKSGGTEAFF	TGCGCCACCAAATCAGGGGGGACTGAAGCTTTCTTT
TRBV3-1/TRBV3-2	TRBJ2-5	NA	TRBD2	CASSRPGGGETQYF	TGTGCCAGCAGCCGCCCGGGGGGAGGAGAGACCCAGTACTTC
TRBV11-2	TRBJ1-4	once	NA	CASSPQTFREKLFF	TGTGCCAGCAGCCCCCAAACTTTTCGGGAAAAACTGTTTTTT
TRBV5-4	TRBJ2-7	NA	TRBD1	CASSNRTGAKQYF	TGTGCCAGCAGCAACCGGACAGGGGCTAAGCAGTACTTC
TRBV18	TRBJ1-2	NA	TRBD1	CASSPRSGTGDGGYGYTF	TGTGCCAGCTCACCTCGGTCCGGGACAGGGGATGGAGGCTATGGCTACACCTTC
TRBV5-4	TRBJ1-2	few	NA	CASSLVFPGNGYTF	TGTGCCAGCAGCTTGGTTTTCCCAGGGAATGGCTACACCTTC
TRBV7-3	TRBJ1-1	NA	NA	CASSLMGQGEAFF	TGTGCCAGCAGCTTAATGGGCCAGGGAGAAGCTTTCTTT
TRBV6-2/TRBV6-3	TRBJ1-1	NA	NA	CASSYHIAGPGAFF	TGTGCCAGCAGTTACCATATTGCGGGGCCGGGCGCTTTCTTT
TRBV30	TRBJ2-3	NA	TRBD1	CAWSFPGGPSTDTQYF	TGTGCCTGGAGTTTCCCAGGGGGCCCTAGCACAGATACGCAGTATTTT
TRBV7-3	TRBJ2-3	few	TRBD1	CASSFGTGADTQYF	TGTGCCAGCAGCTTCGGGACAGGGGCAGATACGCAGTATTTT
TRBV7-9	TRBJ2-7	NA	TRBD1	CASSLATGPKSYEQYF	TGTGCCAGCAGCTTAGCGACAGGGCCCAAGTCCTACGAGCAGTACTTC